The next 2 T cell receptor beta chains were all read from a single sample in a study of beta chain features in type 1 diabetes. General study findings and limits: Shorter TCRB CDR3s, moderately but significantly so, were found in Type 1 diabetes patients in all four CD4+ subsets.

Antigen specificity for these receptors is unknown. TCRB transcripts that were expressed got sequenced, as all of the isolated RNA had been reverse transcribed. TCRdb keeps only in-frame clones here, not all; method: immunoSEQ multiplex PCR. The table lists roughly 260,000 clones, approximately 11% of them singletons. The sample was naive CD4+ T cells from blood. Receptors were obtained from a man aged 30 to 39 with type 1 diabetes.

CDR3 amino acids: CASSFPSHSANTEAFF. The CDR3 region has the DNA TGTGCCAGCAGTTTCCCGAGTCATTCCGCGAACACTGAAGCTTTCTTT. The chain employs TRBV28 and TRBJ1-1; D gene unclear. Trimming left V 3 bases short and J 1 base short, with 15 bases between. Germline CDR1 reads MDHEN; CDR2 reads SYDVKM. There are 16 residues in the CDR3. The variable domain in full, with the rest retrieved from reference TRBV28 and TRBJ1-1, is DVKVTQSSRYLVKRTGEKVFLECVQDMDHENMFWYRQDPGLGLRLIYFSYDVKMKEKGDIPEGYSVSREKKERFSLILESASTNQTSMYLCASSFPSHSANTEAFFGQGTRLTVV.

The J gene is TRBJ2-7, the V gene TRBV14, with 7 bases that match TRBD2. Germline CDR1 SGHDN, CDR2 FVKESK. CDR3 length: 16 amino acids. Trimming removed 1 base from V and 4 bases from J; junction bases left unmatched: 10. CDR3 residues: CASSQGQGQRGYEQYF. Written as DNA, the CDR3 is TGTGCCAGCAGCCAAGGCCAGGGTCAGCGGGGATACGAGCAGTACTTC.